This entry lists 28 T cell receptor beta chains sequenced from one sample in a study of T cells in Graves' hyperthyroidism and ophthalmopathy. TCR beta CDR3 regions were amplified from RNA transcripts. First-round RT-PCR with HTBI primers amplified the TCR CDR3 region. TCRdb passed the multiplex PCR reads through MiXCR, listing each CDR3 protein once. Among fewer than 200,000 distinct CDR3 sequences, 9.4% were seen once, and the ten largest hold around 20%. Sample: blood. The receptors were sampled from a young woman with Graves' hyperthyroidism that later progressed to Graves' ophthalmopathy.

Many counts were recorded for this clonotype. The gene calls are TRBV12-3 or TRBV12-4 and TRBJ2-2, with 10 bases matching TRBD2. This CDR3 region has 16 residues. The V gene end was trimmed by 2 bases and the J gene end by 9 bases; junction bases not matched to a gene: 9. This chain's CDR3 is CASSLSGLAGVRELFF. DNA for the CDR3: TGTGCCAGCAGTTTATCCGGTCTAGCGGGAGTCCGGGAGCTGTTTTTT.

This clonotype was found many times. The chain recombines TRBV7-9 with TRBJ1-6; unclear D gene. The germline CDR1 and CDR2 sequences are SEHNR and FQNEAQ (reference sequence). CDR3 length: 18 residues. The V end lost 4 bases, the J end lost 0 bases, and 16 bases lay between the germline ends. CDR3 DNA: TGTGCCAGCAGCTCCGGAGAGCGGGCGAGCTCCTATAATTCACCCCTCCACTTT. Protein product: CASSSGERASSYNSPLHF. The full variable domain, completed using reference TRBV7-9 and TRBJ1-6, is DTGVSQNPRHKITKRGQNVTFRCDPISEHNRLYWYRQTLGQGPEFLTYFQNEAQLEKSRLLSDRFSAERPKGSFSTLEIQRTEQGDSAMYLCASSSGERASSYNSPLHFGNGTRLTVT.

Concerning this clonotype: It may be a read error: a sequence one base away is much more abundant. The chain carries TRBV11-2 and TRBJ2-1, with unresolved D. The length of the CDR3 is 13 residues. Germline-derived CDR1 and CDR2 are SGHAT and FQNNGV. V was clipped by 9 bases and J by 1 base, with 10 bases between them. The CDR3 DNA reads TGTGCCAGTTCCGGCGGATCCTACAATGAGCAGTTCTTC. It codes for CASSGGSYNEQFF.

The sample holds many counts of this clonotype. The rearrangement uses TRBV20-1 and TRBJ1-2; D is unclear. This CDR3 has 11 amino acids. Germline V gives CDR1 DFQATT, CDR2 SNEGSKA (reference sequence). Trimming left V 4 bases short and J 8 bases short, with 11 bases between. The CDR3 protein is CSATTLGGYTF. CDR3 bases: TGCAGTGCTACAACGTTGGGGGGCTACACCTTC.

This clonotype was counted only a few times. The chain uses TRBV25-1 and TRBJ2-7; 8 bases line up with TRBD1. The CDR3 extends over 12 amino acids. V lost 3 bases, J lost 6 bases, and 1 base stayed unmatched. Per the germline V gene, CDR1 is MGHDK and CDR2 is SYGVNS. The CDR3 region has the DNA TGTGCCAGCAGTGACAGGGGGCGCGAGCAGTACTTC. This gives the protein CASSDRGREQYF.

This clonotype was observed many times. This chain uses TRBV3-1 with TRBJ2-1; 10 nucleotides agree with TRBD2. From germline, CDR1 is LGHDT and CDR2 YNNKEL (reference sequence). V gave up 0 bases and J gave up 6 bases; unmatched junction bases: 8. This CDR3 has 17 amino acids. CDR3 nucleotide sequence: TGTGCCAGCAGCCAAGATCTAACTAGCGGGGCGATCAATGAGCAGTTCTTC. As protein: CASSQDLTSGAINEQFF.

This sequence joins TRBV28 and TRBJ2-3; TRBD2 agrees at 13 bases. V shed 0 bases and J 1 base; nucleotides not matched to a gene: 10. The germline gives CDR1 MDHEN, CDR2 SYDVKM. CDR3 size: 20 residues. CDR3 DNA sequence: TGTGCCAGCAGTTTATGGGGGGGGGGACTAGCGGGGTACCGCACAGATACGCAGTATTTT. Protein product: CASSLWGGGLAGYRTDTQYF.

This clonotype has a handful of counts. The genes are TRBV18 and TRBJ1-5; no reliable D call. The germline V gene has CDR1 KGHSH and CDR2 LQKENI. The CDR3 sequence is 16 residues long. V lost 4 bases and J 3 bases, leaving 16 bases between the germline ends. The CDR3 region has the DNA TGTGCCAGCTCACTTAAACCGGGGTTAGACAATCAGCCCCAGCATTTT. Translating gives CASSLKPGLDNQPQHF. The whole variable domain, filled in from reference TRBV18 and TRBJ1-5, reads NAGVMQNPRHLVRRRGQEARLRCSPMKGHSHVYWYRQLPEEGLKFMVYLQKENIIDESGMPKERFSAEFPKEGPSILRIQQVVRGDSAAYFCASSLKPGLDNQPQHFGDGTRLSIL.

This clonotype appeared many times. The chain joins TRBV15 to TRBJ1-4; 8 nucleotides line up with TRBD1. The CDR3 contains 16 residues. Germline trimming cut 3 bases from V and 8 bases from J; bases unmatched to any gene: 11. Looked up from germline, CDR1 is LNHNV and CDR2 is YYDKDF (reference sequence). CDR3 sequence reads: CATSSAHRGWGEKLFF. The DNA for the CDR3 is TGTGCCACCAGCAGCGCCCACAGGGGGTGGGGAGAAAAACTGTTTTTT.

This clonotype was recorded at least ten times. The chain combines TRBV28 with TRBJ2-3, with 7 bases aligning to TRBD2. CDR1 is MDHEN, CDR2 SYDVKM, per germline. The CDR3 runs to 15 residues. Losses at the gene ends were 7 bases for V and 0 bases for J; bases not matched to a gene: 7. The CDR3 loop is CASTLGTTSTDTQYF. The CDR3 DNA reads as TGTGCCAGCACCCTAGGGACTACTAGCACAGATACGCAGTATTTT.

This clonotype appeared many times. The DNA of the CDR3 is TGCAGTGCTAAAGTAACTAGCGGGGGGATGGTCGAGCAGTACTTC. It specifies CSAKVTSGGMVEQYF. The chain links TRBV20-1 to TRBJ2-7; TRBD2 matches at 12 bases. The CDR3 totals 15 residues. V shed 4 bases, J shed 6 bases, and the junction held 10 bases outside the gene matches. The germline gives CDR1 DFQATT, CDR2 SNEGSKA (reference sequence).

This clonotype came up many times. This chain joins TRBV28 and TRBJ2-2, with D possibly called TRBD1 or TRBD2 (5 bases each). The ends were cut back, 1 base at V and 6 bases at J, with 12 bases in the middle. Germline CDR1 MDHEN, CDR2 SYDVKM. There are 15 residues in the CDR3. CDR3 region: CASSLLSWDAGELFF. The CDR3 bases are TGTGCCAGCAGTTTATTGAGTTGGGACGCCGGGGAGCTGTTTTTT.

In this sample, this clonotype turned up many times. J is TRBJ2-5 and V is TRBV5-4; D unresolved. Germline assignment: CDR1 SGHNT and CDR2 YYREEE (reference sequence). The CDR3 runs to 16 residues. Trimming shortened V by 0 bases and J by 4 bases, and 16 bases separated the two germline ends. DNA of the CDR3: TGTGCCAGCAGCTTGGGGTCCGGACCCCGAGGAGAGACCCAGTACTTC. Protein: CASSLGSGPRGETQYF.

This clonotype was detected ten times or more. In DNA, the CDR3 is TGTGCCAGTAGTATAGGACTAGCTGCCTACAATGAGCAGTTCTTC. This codes for CASSIGLAAYNEQFF. The chain is built from TRBV19 and TRBJ2-1, with 7 bases lining up with TRBD2. The CDR3 has 15 amino acids. CDR1 is LNHDA and CDR2 is SQIVND in the germline V gene (reference sequence). The J segment lost 2 bases and the V segment lost 1 base, leaving 2 bases of the junction unmatched. The full variable domain, rest sourced from reference TRBV19 and TRBJ2-1, is DGGITQSPKYLFRKEGQNVTLSCEQNLNHDAMYWYRQDPGQGLRLIYYSQIVNDFQKGDIAEGYSVSREKKESFPLTVTSAQKNPTAFYLCASSIGLAAYNEQFFGPGTRLTVL.

This clonotype came up a few times. This chain connects TRBV30 to TRBJ2-6; D not certain. Per the germline V gene, CDR1 is GTSNPN and CDR2 is SVGIG (reference sequence). The V and J ends lost 0 bases and 4 bases respectively, with 16 bases between them. The CDR3 has 17 amino acids. CDR3 residues: CAWSVPVTLGGANVLTF. CDR3 DNA: TGTGCCTGGAGTGTACCTGTTACCCTAGGAGGGGCCAACGTCCTGACTTTC.

The rearrangement links TRBV9 to TRBJ2-3; D uncertain. Looked up from germline, CDR1 is SGDLS and CDR2 is YYNGEE. The V gene lost 3 bases and the J gene lost 3 bases, with 8 bases spanning the gap. The CDR3 is made up of 13 amino acids. The CDR3, as DNA: TGTGCCAGCAGCGAACCGACTACAGATACGCAGTATTTT. It encodes CASSEPTTDTQYF. The complete variable domain, with remaining parts taken from reference TRBV9 and TRBJ2-3, reads DSGVTQTPKHLITATGQRVTLRCSPRSGDLSVYWYQQSLDQGLQFLIQYYNGEERAKGNILERFSAQQFPDLHSELNLSSLELGDSALYFCASSEPTTDTQYFGPGTRLTVL.

This clonotype was seen at least ten times. The V gene is TRBV12-3 or TRBV12-4, the J gene TRBJ1-4; tentatively, D is TRBD1 (6 bases). The CDR3 is 14 amino acids. V was pared by 4 bases and J by 6 bases, with 12 bases between. The chain's CDR3 is CASSSRGSYEKLFF. In DNA form, the CDR3 reads TGTGCCAGCAGTTCCAGGGGTTCATATGAAAAACTGTTTTTT.

V usage is TRBV6-1 and J usage is TRBJ1-1; TRBD1 is a possible D gene (6 bases). V was trimmed by 5 bases and J by 0 bases, leaving 7 bases between them. Germline loops: CDR1 MNHNS, CDR2 SASEGT. CDR3 length: 13 residues. DNA for the CDR3: TGTGCCAGCAGTAGACAGGTGAACACTGAAGCTTTCTTT. Protein sequence: CASSRQVNTEAFF.

This clonotype has a count of ten or more. The chain is built from TRBV6-1 and TRBJ2-5, with a tentative D call TRBD2 (5 bases). The CDR3 consists of 19 residues. Germline V gene sequence: CDR1 MNHNS, CDR2 SASEGT. V was pared by 3 bases and J by 5 bases, with 28 bases between. This CDR3 reads CASSDQNIGLAMRRETQYF. The CDR3 DNA reads TGTGCCAGCAGTGATCAAAATATCGGGCTAGCCATGAGGAGGGAGACCCAGTACTTC.

This clonotype was detected ten times or more. Sequence at one end of the junction differs from germline and may be a read error. The V call is TRBV28, the J call TRBJ1-6; 7 bases fit TRBD1. Looked up from germline, CDR1 is MDHEN and CDR2 is SYDVKM. The CDR3 length is 15 residues. CDR3 in DNA: TGTACCAGCAGGGGGGATGGATCCCATAATTCACCCCTCCACTTT. Translating gives CTSRGDGSHNSPLHF.

There are many counts of this clonotype. V is TRBV20-1 and J is TRBJ2-2, with D tentatively TRBD1 (6 bases). V shed 4 bases and J shed 0 bases, with 9 bases lying between them. The germline V gene encodes CDR1 DFQATT and CDR2 SNEGSKA (reference sequence). The CDR3 length is 14 residues. The CDR3 protein is CSATRGANTGELFF. CDR3 in DNA: TGCAGTGCTACCAGGGGTGCGAACACCGGGGAGCTGTTTTTT.

This clonotype was detected ten times or more. The gene calls are TRBV19 and TRBJ2-6; D ambiguous. The CDR3 runs to 15 residues. Germline V gene lookup returns CDR1 LNHDA and CDR2 SQIVND (reference sequence). The V and J ends lost 3 bases and 4 bases respectively, with 10 bases between them. The CDR3 reads CASSIILSGANVLTF. For the CDR3, the DNA is TGTGCCAGTAGTATCATCTTATCCGGGGCCAACGTCCTGACTTTC.

This clonotype was seen a few times. This chain joins TRBV19 and TRBJ2-7; D is unclear. The CDR3 is 15 amino acids. From germline, CDR1 is LNHDA and CDR2 SQIVND (reference sequence). Trimming took 3 bases from V and 0 from J, leaving 12 bases between them. The CDR3 sequence: CASSMDGSLSYEQYF. CDR3 coding DNA: TGTGCCAGTAGTATGGACGGAAGCCTCTCCTACGAGCAGTACTTC. Supplemented by reference TRBV19 and TRBJ2-7, the full variable domain reads DGGITQSPKYLFRKEGQNVTLSCEQNLNHDAMYWYRQDPGQGLRLIYYSQIVNDFQKGDIAEGYSVSREKKESFPLTVTSAQKNPTAFYLCASSMDGSLSYEQYFGPGTRLTVT.

This clonotype was seen ten or more times. The chain links TRBV30 to TRBJ1-3, with TRBD1 matching over 7 bases. The CDR3 consists of 17 residues. Germline loops: CDR1 GTSNPN, CDR2 SVGIG (reference sequence). Unmatched junction bases numbered 11, after V lost 3 bases and J lost 0 bases. Here the CDR3 reads CAWRQTGQVNSGNTIYF. CDR3 DNA sequence: TGTGCCTGGAGACAGACAGGGCAGGTAAACTCTGGAAACACCATATATTTT.

This clonotype was picked up a small number of times. The rearrangement joins TRBV9 to TRBJ2-1; TRBD2 aligns across 9 bases. This CDR3 region has 19 residues. The germline gives CDR1 SGDLS, CDR2 YYNGEE. The V segment lost 3 bases and the J segment 7 bases; nucleotides outside the gene matches: 20. The CDR3 loop reads CASSDPNRRGTSPKNEQFF. The CDR3 DNA reads TGTGCCAGCAGCGACCCAAATCGCAGGGGGACTAGCCCGAAGAATGAGCAGTTCTTC.

This clonotype has ten or more counts. The chain links TRBV28 to TRBJ1-2, with D unresolved. Germline loops: CDR1 MDHEN, CDR2 SYDVKM. CDR3 size: 11 residues. Trimming cost V 10 bases and J 7 bases, with 13 bases left between them. The CDR3 spells CATEGSAGYTF. The CDR3 DNA reads TGTGCCACCGAGGGATCCGCTGGCTACACCTTC.

The table lists this clonotype with a few counts. This chain uses TRBV20-1 with TRBJ2-5, with 7 bases matching TRBD1. CDR1 DFQATT and CDR2 SNEGSKA come from the germline V gene (reference sequence). Trimming took 4 bases from V and 1 from J; bases not matched to a gene: 12. This CDR3 is 16 amino acids long. Here the CDR3 reads CSATGQAEVFQETQYF. The CDR3 bases are TGCAGTGCTACCGGACAGGCGGAAGTTTTCCAAGAGACCCAGTACTTC.

The chain joins TRBV19 to TRBJ1-2, with TRBD1 identical over 9 bases. This CDR3 region has 13 residues. V gave up 5 bases and J gave up 4 bases; unmatched junction bases: 2. Germline values: CDR1 LNHDA, CDR2 SQIVND (reference sequence). The CDR3 spells CASSRQGVYGYTF. The CDR3 bases are TGTGCCAGTAGTCGACAGGGGGTCTATGGCTACACCTTC.